This T cell receptor beta chain was sequenced in a study of T cell repertoires in cytomegalovirus infection. Study-wide background: Public TCR beta signatures indicated both CMV infection and matching HLA type.

TCRdb re-analysed the reads in MiXCR, keeping a single row per CDR3 protein. The sample shows more than 500,000 distinct CDR3 sequences, 16% of them seen only once. This clonotype has a count of ten or more. The target antigen is unknown. Study-wide results and limits: The ex vivo response showed dominance by HLA-C-restricted CMV-specific TCR beta clonotypes.

Trimming removed 3 bases from V and 7 bases from J, with 9 bases in between. The CDR3 extends over 12 amino acids. Input material: CD8+ T cells from PBMCs. The chain combines TRBV12-3 or TRBV12-4 with TRBJ1-2; D uncertain. The source of this sequence is a human donor in good health (CMV status not recorded). Some clones in this sample may be carry-over from other donors' samples. CDR3: CASSLVGSGYTF. The CDR3 DNA reads TGTGCCAGCAGTTTGGTAGGGTCTGGCTACACCTTC.